The subject of this entry is one T cell receptor (beta chain). Its antigen is still unknown. CDR1 is MDHEN, CDR2 SYDVKM, per germline. The CDR3 has 15 residues. UMIs were attached via template switching, each with a 6-nucleotide sample barcode. Using the 5' RACE reads, TCRdb records one entry per CDR3 protein without DNA. This listing includes around 450,000 distinct CDR3 sequences. The data were taken from a study of monozygotic twins with inflammatory bowel disease. Study-level findings and limits: Twins classed as concordant or discordant showed no difference in repertoire similarity, possibly from limited power. The inverse Simpson measure of TCRbeta diversity was lower in IBD patients than in healthy co-twins.

This TCR was sampled from a human donor with ulcerative colitis or Crohn's disease, or a healthy co-twin of an affected twin (not recorded which). The rearrangement links TRBV28 to TRBJ2-2. Material: blood. This CDR3 is CASSFGSSNTGELFF.